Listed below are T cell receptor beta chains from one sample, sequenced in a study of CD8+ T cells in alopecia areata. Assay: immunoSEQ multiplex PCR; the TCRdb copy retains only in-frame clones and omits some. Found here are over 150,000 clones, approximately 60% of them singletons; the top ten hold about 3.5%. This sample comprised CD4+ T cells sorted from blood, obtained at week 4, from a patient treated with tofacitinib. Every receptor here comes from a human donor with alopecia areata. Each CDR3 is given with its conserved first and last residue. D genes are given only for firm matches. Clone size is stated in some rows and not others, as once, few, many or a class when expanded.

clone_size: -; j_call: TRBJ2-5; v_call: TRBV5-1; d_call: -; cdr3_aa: CASSLTSIETQYF; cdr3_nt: TGCGCCAGCAGCTTGACCAGTATAGAGACCCAGTACTTC
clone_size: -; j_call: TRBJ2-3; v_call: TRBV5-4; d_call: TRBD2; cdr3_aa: CASSRHQERGITDTQYF; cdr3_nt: TGTGCCAGCAGCCGGCACCAGGAGCGGGGGATCACAGATACGCAGTATTTT
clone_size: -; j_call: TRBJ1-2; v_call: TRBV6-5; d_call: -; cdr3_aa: CASSRGVQGYGYTF; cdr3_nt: TGTGCCAGCAGCCGTGGGGTGCAAGGCTATGGCTACACCTTC
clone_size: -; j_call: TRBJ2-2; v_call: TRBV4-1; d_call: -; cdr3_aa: CASSQGRLSGGELFF; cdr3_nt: TGCGCCAGCAGCCAAGGGAGGCTATCCGGAGGGGAGCTGTTTTTT
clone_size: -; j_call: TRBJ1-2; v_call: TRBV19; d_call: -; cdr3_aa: CASSAQAGGDYGYTF; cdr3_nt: TGTGCCAGTAGTGCTCAGGCAGGCGGCGACTATGGCTACACCTTC
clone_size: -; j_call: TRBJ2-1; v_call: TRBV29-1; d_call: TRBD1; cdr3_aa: CSVDGQGMNEQFF; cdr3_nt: TGCAGCGTTGATGGACAGGGTATGAATGAGCAGTTCTTC
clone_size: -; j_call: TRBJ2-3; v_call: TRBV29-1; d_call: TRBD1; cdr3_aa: CSALTGSSTDTQYF; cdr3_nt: TGCAGCGCCCTGACAGGGTCAAGCACAGATACGCAGTATTTT
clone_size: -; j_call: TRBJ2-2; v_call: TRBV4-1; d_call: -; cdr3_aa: CASSRKLGHKTNTGELFF; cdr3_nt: TGCGCCAGCAGCCGCAAACTCGGACACAAAACGAACACCGGGGAGCTGTTTTTT
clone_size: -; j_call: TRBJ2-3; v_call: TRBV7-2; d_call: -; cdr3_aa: CASSQPGTTDTQYF; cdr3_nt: TGTGCCAGCAGCCAACCCGGGACTACAGATACGCAGTATTTT
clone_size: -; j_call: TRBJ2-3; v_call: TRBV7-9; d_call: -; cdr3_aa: CATDTQYF; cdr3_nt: TGTGCTACAGATACGCAGTATTTT
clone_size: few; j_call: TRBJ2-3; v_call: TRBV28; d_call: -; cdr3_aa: CASSFPSQGLTDTQYF; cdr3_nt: TGTGCCAGCAGTTTCCCCTCACAGGGCCTCACAGATACGCAGTATTTT
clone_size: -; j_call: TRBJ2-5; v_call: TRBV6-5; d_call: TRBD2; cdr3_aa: CASSQLAGTQYF; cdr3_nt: TGTGCCAGCAGTCAGCTAGCGGGCACCCAGTACTTC
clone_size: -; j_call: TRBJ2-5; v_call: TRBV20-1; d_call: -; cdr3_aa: CSARLLETQYF; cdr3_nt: TGCAGTGCTAGACTCCTGGAGACCCAGTACTTC
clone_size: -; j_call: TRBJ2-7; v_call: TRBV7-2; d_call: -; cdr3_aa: CASSLIGEAEQYF; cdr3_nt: TGTGCCAGCAGCTTAATAGGGGAGGCCGAGCAGTACTTC
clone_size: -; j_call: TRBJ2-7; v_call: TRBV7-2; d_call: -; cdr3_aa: CASSLEMAGAAYEQYF; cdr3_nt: TGTGCCAGCAGCTTAGAGATGGCGGGGGCCGCCTACGAGCAGTACTTC
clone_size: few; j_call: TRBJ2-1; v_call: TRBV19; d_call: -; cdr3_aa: CASRPDSNEQFF; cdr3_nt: TGTGCCAGTAGACCGGACAGCAATGAGCAGTTCTTC
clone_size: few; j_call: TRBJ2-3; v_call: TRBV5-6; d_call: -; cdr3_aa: CASSVREGTQYF; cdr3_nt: TGTGCCAGCAGCGTTCGGGAAGGTACGCAGTATTTT
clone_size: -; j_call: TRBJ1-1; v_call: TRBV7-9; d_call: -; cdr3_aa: CASTTGMNTEAFF; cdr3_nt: TGTGCCAGCACCACAGGTATGAACACTGAAGCTTTCTTT